This TCR beta chain was identified in a study of cytomegalovirus exposure and HLA in healthy donors. Germline V lookup: CDR1 SGHTA, CDR2 FQGNSA. The V end was cut by 1 base, the J end by 1 base, with 10 bases between. The CDR3 length is 16 residues. The primer mix had 60 Vbeta and 13 Jbeta primers. Produced via immunoSEQ multiplex PCR; TCRdb's table is partial and in-frame only. This table holds some 200,000 clones, 75% to 90% found once. This clone was seen only once. Its target is not known. Notes on the study in general: Indistinguishable V segments, including TRBV6-2 and TRBV6-3, were excluded.

Input material: PBMCs. V gene TRBV7-2 combines with J gene TRBJ1-4, with D tentatively TRBD1 (6 bases). The clonotype was recovered from a woman aged 50 to 60 in good health and CMV-seropositive. CDR3 region: CASSLDPGVTNEKLFF. In DNA, the CDR3 is TGTGCCAGCAGCTTAGATCCAGGGGTAACTAATGAAAAACTGTTTTTT.